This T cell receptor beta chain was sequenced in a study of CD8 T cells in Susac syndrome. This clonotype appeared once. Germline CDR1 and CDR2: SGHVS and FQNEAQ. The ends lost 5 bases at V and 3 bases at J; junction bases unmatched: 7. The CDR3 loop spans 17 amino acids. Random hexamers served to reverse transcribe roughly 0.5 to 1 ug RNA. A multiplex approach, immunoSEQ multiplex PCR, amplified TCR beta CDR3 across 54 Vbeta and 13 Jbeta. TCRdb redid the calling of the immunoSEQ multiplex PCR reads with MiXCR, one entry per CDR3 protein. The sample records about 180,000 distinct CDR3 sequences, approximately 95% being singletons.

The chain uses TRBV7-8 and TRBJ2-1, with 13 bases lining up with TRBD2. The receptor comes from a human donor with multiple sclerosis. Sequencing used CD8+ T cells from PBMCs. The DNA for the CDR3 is TGTGCCAGCAGCCCAGGACTAGCGGGAGATATCTACAATGAGCAGTTCTTC. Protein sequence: CASSPGLAGDIYNEQFF.